These T cell receptor beta chains were read from a single sample in a study of OX40 agonist ivuxolimab in advanced cancers. Generated by immunoSEQ multiplex PCR, the TCRdb table keeps only in-frame clones and is missing some. This table has roughly 79,000 clones, 70% to 90% appearing once. This specimen consisted of CD4+ or CD8+ T cells sorted from blood, obtained in a trial of the OX40 agonist ivuxolimab. The receptor source for this set is an adult with an advanced solid tumor such as melanoma, head and neck, liver or kidney cancer. CDR3s include the opening cysteine and the closing phenylalanine or tryptophan. The D gene is left open where the match is weak. A clone size is listed for some rows: how often the clone was seen (once, few, many), or a class if it is expanded.

>12|-|TRBJ1-5|-|TRBV7-9
TGTGCCAGCAGCTTAGTGGCCGGGCCCCAGCATTTT
CASSLVAGPQHF
>13|-|TRBJ2-1|-|TRBV19
TGTGCCAGTAGTAACGACTTCTTCAATGAGCAGTTCTTC
CASSNDFFNEQFF
>14|TRBD1|TRBJ1-5|-|TRBV5-1
TGCGCCAGCAGCTTGACAGGGGAGAATCAGCCCCAGCATTTT
CASSLTGENQPQHF
>16|-|TRBJ2-3|-|TRBV4-2
TGTGCCAGCAGCCAAGATGGAGGGAGGTGGATAGATACGCAGTATTTT
CASSQDGGRWIDTQYF
>15|-|TRBJ1-1|-|TRBV28
TGTGCCAGCACCCGAAAGGGACACCGGGGGACTGAAGCTTTCTTT
CASTRKGHRGTEAFF
>15|-|TRBJ1-1|-|TRBV10-3
TGTGCCATCAGTGAGTCGACGGGCAGGAACACTGAAGCTTTCTTT
CAISESTGRNTEAFF
>15|-|TRBJ2-5|-|TRBV4-2
TGTGCCAGCAGCCCCGGGGCAGGGACGGGGGAGACCCAGTACTTC
CASSPGAGTGETQYF
>16|-|TRBJ2-6|few|TRBV5-1
TGCGCCAGCAGCCGACAAAGTAACTCTGGGGCCAACGTCCTGACTTTC
CASSRQSNSGANVLTF
>16|-|TRBJ1-4|-|TRBV5-1
TGCGCCAGCAGCTTGACGGTGGCAGGTCTTAATGAAAAACTGTTTTTT
CASSLTVAGLNEKLFF
>15|-|TRBJ2-7|-|TRBV5-1
TGCGCCAGCAGCTTGGGCCCATCTAGCATCTACGAGCAGTACTTC
CASSLGPSSIYEQYF
>16|-|TRBJ1-5|once|TRBV2
TGTGCCAGCAGTGAAGAGGGCGCCGACGGTCTTCAGCCCCAGCATTTT
CASSEEGADGLQPQHF
>16|-|TRBJ1-4|-|TRBV5-4
TGTGCCAGCAGCTTGGGATCCGGGGACGGGAATGAAAAACTGTTTTTT
CASSLGSGDGNEKLFF
>17|TRBD1|TRBJ1-1|-|TRBV28
TGTGCCAGCAGTCCTCGGACAGGTTTCGACCGGTACACTGAAGCTTTCTTT
CASSPRTGFDRYTEAFF
>15|-|TRBJ2-7|-|TRBV6-6
TGTGCCACCTCGGGACGAGGTCACCGACGCTACGAGCAGTACTTC
CATSGRGHRRYEQYF
>15|-|TRBJ2-2|-|TRBV2
TGTGCCAGCAGTGAACAGGGGACGAACACCGGGGAGCTGTTTTTT
CASSEQGTNTGELFF
>15|TRBD2|TRBJ2-1|few|TRBV4-1
TGCGCCAGCAGGGCGGCTGGGGAGGGCCGGGATGAGCAGTTCTTC
CASRAAGEGRDEQFF
>14|-|TRBJ1-4|-|TRBV5-8
TGTGCCAGCAGCCGGTTGTCTTCTAATGAAAAACTGTTTTTT
CASSRLSSNEKLFF
>15|TRBD1|TRBJ1-1|-|TRBV5-1
TGCGCCAGCAGCTTCGGCAGGGGGCTGAGCACTGAAGCTTTCTTT
CASSFGRGLSTEAFF
>15|-|TRBJ2-1|once|TRBV6-5
TGTGCCAGCAGTTACAAGCGGGCGGGGTACAATGAGCAGTTCTTC
CASSYKRAGYNEQFF
>15|-|TRBJ2-7|-|TRBV7-2
TGTGCCAGCAGCCAGGGAGGGGACAGGCGGAGCGAGCAGTACTTC
CASSQGGDRRSEQYF
>15|-|TRBJ2-3|-|TRBV2
TGTGCCAGCAGTGGAAGGGTGGGCGGCACAGATACGCAGTATTTT
CASSGRVGGTDTQYF
>15|-|TRBJ1-2|few|TRBV21-1
TGTGCCAGCAGCAAAAGGGCCGACGGTAACTATGGCTACACCTTC
CASSKRADGNYGYTF
>17|TRBD2|TRBJ2-5|-|TRBV4-1
TGCGCCAGCAGCCGCGGACTAGCGGGAGGGTACCAAGAGACCCAGTACTTC
CASSRGLAGGYQETQYF
>15|TRBD2|TRBJ2-3|-|TRBV15
TGTGCCACCATCGCTAGCGGAACTAGCACAGATACGCAGTATTTT
CATIASGTSTDTQYF
>15|TRBD2|TRBJ2-7|-|TRBV11-2
TGTGCCAGCAGACCACCCGGGACTAGCTACTACGAGCAGTACTTC
CASRPPGTSYYEQYF
>16|TRBD2|TRBJ2-1|-|TRBV27
TGTGCCAGCAGTTTCTATAGCGGGAGAACCTACAATGAGCAGTTCTTC
CASSFYSGRTYNEQFF
>15|TRBD2|TRBJ2-1|-|TRBV2
TGTGCCAGCAGCCAACTAGCGGGAGGCTACAATGAGCAGTTCTTC
CASSQLAGGYNEQFF
>15|TRBD2|TRBJ2-7|-|TRBV28
TGTGCCAGCAGTTTAGGGGCAGCGGGAGGTGATGAGCAGTACTTC
CASSLGAAGGDEQYF
>15|-|TRBJ2-7|-|TRBV4-1
TGTGCCAGCAGCCAAGTGGCGGGTCAGGCCGACGAGCAGTACTTC
CASSQVAGQADEQYF
>12|-|TRBJ2-5|-|TRBV5-1
TGCGCCAGCACTGGGAACCAAGAGACCCAGTACTTC
CASTGNQETQYF
>14|-|TRBJ2-7|-|TRBV28
TGTGCCAGCACCCCGCAGATCCCCTCCTACGAGCAGTACTTC
CASTPQIPSYEQYF
>13|-|TRBJ2-2|-|TRBV29-1
TGCAGCGTTGATGTGGACTCCACCGGGGAGCTGTTTTTT
CSVDVDSTGELFF
>15|-|TRBJ2-2|-|TRBV28
TGTGCCAGCAGACCAACACAGGGGAACACCGGGGAGCTGTTTTTT
CASRPTQGNTGELFF
>15|TRBD1|TRBJ2-5|-|TRBV6-5
TGTGCCAGCAGTTACGGACAGGGGTCCCAAGAGACCCAGTACTTC
CASSYGQGSQETQYF
>13|-|TRBJ2-5|-|TRBV19
TGTGCCAGTAGCGGGGACTCCCAAGAGACCCAGTACTTC
CASSGDSQETQYF
>15|-|TRBJ1-6|-|TRBV19
TGTGCCAGTAGTGCCGGGACCCTGGATAATTCACCCCTCCACTTT
CASSAGTLDNSPLHF
>13|TRBD2|TRBJ2-5|-|TRBV11-2
TGTGCCAGCAGCTTTACGGGAGGGGAGACCCAGTACTTC
CASSFTGGETQYF
>15|TRBD2|TRBJ2-7|-|TRBV2
TGTGCCAGCAGAATGGAAGCGGGACTTTCCTACGAGCAGTACTTC
CASRMEAGLSYEQYF
>14|-|TRBJ1-5|-|TRBV7-9
TGTGCCAGCAGCATAGGGTGGCCCAATCAGCCCCAGCATTTT
CASSIGWPNQPQHF
>17|TRBD2|TRBJ2-1|-|TRBV14
TGTGCCAGCAGCCAATTGCCCGGACTAGCGGGAAACAATGAGCAGTTCTTC
CASSQLPGLAGNNEQFF
>15|TRBD2|TRBJ2-3|once|TRBV7-9
TGTGCCAGCAACGCCCTGACTAGCGGCGGGGATACGCAGTATTTT
CASNALTSGGDTQYF
>17|-|TRBJ2-2|-|TRBV19
TGTGCCAGTAGTCCCAGGGCAGGGGGACTATACACCGGGGAGCTGTTTTTT
CASSPRAGGLYTGELFF
>15|TRBD2|TRBJ2-3|-|TRBV5-4
TGTGCCAGCAGCTCTCGGACTAGCGCCCCGGGAACGCAGTATTTT
CASSSRTSAPGTQYF
>14|TRBD1|TRBJ2-3|-|TRBV5-6
TGTGCCAGCAGCGGGACAGGGGAACCAGATACGCAGTATTTT
CASSGTGEPDTQYF
>15|TRBD1|TRBJ1-1|-|TRBV25-1
TGTGCCAGCAGTGAATTCGGGACAGAGAACACTGAAGCTTTCTTT
CASSEFGTENTEAFF
>15|-|TRBJ2-1|-|TRBV7-2
TGTGCCAGCAGCTCCGGGGGACAGCTCTTGGATGAGCAGTTCTTC
CASSSGGQLLDEQFF
>14|-|TRBJ2-7|-|TRBV18
TGTGCCAGCTCACCGGACAGGGACTATCACGAGCAGTACTTC
CASSPDRDYHEQYF
>14|-|TRBJ1-2|few|TRBV11-2
TGTGCCAGCAGCGCAGTTAGGGGATGGTATGGCTACACCTTC
CASSAVRGWYGYTF
>13|-|TRBJ2-1|once|TRBV19
TGTGCCAGTAGTATTAGCTCCTACAATGAGCAGTTCTTC
CASSISSYNEQFF
>13|-|TRBJ2-7|-|TRBV11-2
TGTGCCAGCAGCCGACAGACCGTCTACGAGCAGTACTTC
CASSRQTVYEQYF
>16|TRBD2|TRBJ2-3|-|TRBV19
TGTGCCAGTAGTATACAATCCGGACTAGCCAGAGATACGCAGTATTTT
CASSIQSGLARDTQYF
>17|-|TRBJ2-1|-|TRBV7-2
TGTGCCAGCAGCTTAGCGGGACACCGGAGCTCCTACAATGAGCAGTTCTTC
CASSLAGHRSSYNEQFF
>15|TRBD2|TRBJ2-1|-|TRBV5-5
TGTGCCAGCAGCTTGGGGAGCGGGAGTTACAATGAGCAGTTCTTC
CASSLGSGSYNEQFF